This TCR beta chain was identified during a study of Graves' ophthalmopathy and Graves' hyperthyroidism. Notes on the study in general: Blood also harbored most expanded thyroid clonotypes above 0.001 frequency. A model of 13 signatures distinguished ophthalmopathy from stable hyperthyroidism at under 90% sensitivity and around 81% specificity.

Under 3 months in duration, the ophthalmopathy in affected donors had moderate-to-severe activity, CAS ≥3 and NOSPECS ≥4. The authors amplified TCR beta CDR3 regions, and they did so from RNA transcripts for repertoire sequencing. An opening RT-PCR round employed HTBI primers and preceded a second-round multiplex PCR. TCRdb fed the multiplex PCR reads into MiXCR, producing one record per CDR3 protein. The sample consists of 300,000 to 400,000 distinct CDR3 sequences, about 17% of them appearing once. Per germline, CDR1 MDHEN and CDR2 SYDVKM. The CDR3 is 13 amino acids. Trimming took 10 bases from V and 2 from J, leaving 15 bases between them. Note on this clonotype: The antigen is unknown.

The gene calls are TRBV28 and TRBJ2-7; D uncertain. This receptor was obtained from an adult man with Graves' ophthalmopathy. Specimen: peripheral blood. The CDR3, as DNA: TGTGCCACCGAAGCCAAGGTCACCTACGAGCAGTACTTC. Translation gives CATEAKVTYEQYF.